This T cell receptor beta chain was sequenced in a study of post-analysis software for immune sequencing data. Study conclusions and caveats: Those samples that were prepared in the same batch co-clustered strongly by F measure.

This clonotype has just a few counts. Its antigen is not known. Incorporated into the TCR beta cDNA libraries were unique molecular identifiers, which served to reduce PCR and sequencing biases. From the PCR reads, TCRdb called clonotypes with MiXCR, one entry per CDR3 protein. Of 750,000 to 950,000 distinct CDR3 sequences in the sample, approximately 57% were seen once. The source material was blood. This clonotype was sampled from a girl between 5 and 17 years old with multiple sclerosis.

CDR3 DNA sequence: TGTGCCAGCAGCTTGTGGACTAGCGGGCCCTCCTACGAGCAGTACTTC. Translated, it gives CASSLWTSGPSYEQYF. The genes are TRBV4-2 and TRBJ2-7; 11 bases map to TRBD2. This CDR3 region has 16 residues. Germline V gene sequence: CDR1 LGHNA, CDR2 YNFKEQ. V shed 5 bases and J 0 bases; nucleotides not matched to a gene: 6.